The text below deals with one T cell receptor (beta chain). The sample is drawn from a study of T cell responses to AZD1222 COVID-19 vaccine. Per the germline V gene, CDR1 is SNHLY and CDR2 is FYNNEI. The V end lost 7 bases, the J end lost 3 bases, and 10 bases lay between the germline ends. This CDR3 has 13 amino acids. Profiling relied on immunoSEQ multiplex PCR, and the TCRdb table lists in-frame clones only, not all of them. In the table there are 50,000 to 65,000 clones, about 90% of which are singletons. The J gene is TRBJ1-5, the V gene TRBV2, with D uncertain. This specimen was peripheral blood, taken on day 0 of AZD1222 vaccination. This sequence was found in an adult in good health. The CDR3: CASNYGVNQPQHF. DNA for the CDR3: TGTGCCAGCAATTATGGGGTCAATCAGCCCCAGCATTTT.